The 19 T cell receptor beta chains given below trace back to one sample, sequenced in a study of cytomegalovirus exposure and HLA in healthy donors. In the PCR, 60 Vbeta and 13 Jbeta primers were used. Here immunoSEQ multiplex PCR was the method, and the copy in TCRdb shows in-frame clones only, minus some. The table shows some 150,000 clones, with 82% occurring only once. The sample consisted of PBMCs. All receptors come from a young man in good health and CMV-seropositive.

This chain uses TRBV18 with TRBJ1-1, with unresolved D. The CDR3 has 14 residues. Germline loops: CDR1 KGHSH, CDR2 LQKENI. V shed 1 base and J shed 7 bases, with 13 bases lying between them. For the CDR3, the DNA is TGTGCCAGCTCACCACACCCCACGGGTGGTGAAGCTTTCTTT. Translation gives CASSPHPTGGEAFF.

This clone was recorded only once. This sequence joins TRBV7-9 and TRBJ1-4, with a weak D call TRBD1 (5 bases). The CDR3 contains 15 residues. V shed 1 base and J shed 0 bases, with 6 bases lying between them. CDR1 is SEHNR, CDR2 FQNEAQ, per germline (reference sequence). CDR3 coding DNA: TGTGCCAGCAGCTTAGAACAGGCAACTAATGAAAAACTGTTTTTT. Amino acids: CASSLEQATNEKLFF.

This chain uses TRBV18 with TRBJ2-7; D perhaps matches TRBD2 (5 bases). Germline CDR1 and CDR2: KGHSH and LQKENI. The V and J ends lost 0 bases and 5 bases respectively, with 11 bases between them. The CDR3 contains 14 residues. CDR3: CASSPPTTLDEQYF. CDR3 coding DNA: TGTGCCAGCTCACCACCGACTACATTGGACGAGCAGTACTTC. Combining the CDR3 with reference TRBV18 and TRBJ2-7 gives the whole variable domain NAGVMQNPRHLVRRRGQEARLRCSPMKGHSHVYWYRQLPEEGLKFMVYLQKENIIDESGMPKERFSAEFPKEGPSILRIQQVVRGDSAAYFCASSPPTTLDEQYFGPGTRLTVT.

The gene calls are TRBV28 and TRBJ2-7; no clear D gene. CDR3 length: 12 amino acids. The V end lost 4 bases, the J end lost 6 bases, and 10 bases lay between the germline ends. From germline, CDR1 is MDHEN and CDR2 SYDVKM. In DNA, the CDR3 is TGTGCCAGCAGTTCCAGGCTGAGCGAGCAGTACTTC. Its protein product is CASSSRLSEQYF.

The rearrangement uses TRBV6-5 and TRBJ2-1; 8 positions match TRBD1. Per the germline V gene, CDR1 is MNHEY and CDR2 is SVGAGI. The CDR3 runs to 15 residues. The trim removed 5 bases at V and 9 bases at J, leaving 12 bases unmatched. CDR3 region: CASSNDPTQGGEQFF. The CDR3 DNA reads as TGTGCCAGCAGTAACGATCCGACACAGGGGGGTGAGCAGTTCTTC.

V gene TRBV27 combines with J gene TRBJ2-7; 11 nucleotides match TRBD2. The V segment lost 5 bases and the J segment 1 base; nucleotides outside the gene matches: 7. The CDR3 runs to 16 residues. Per the germline V gene, CDR1 is MNHEY and CDR2 is SMNVEV (reference sequence). The DNA for the CDR3 is TGTGCCAGCAGTAGGGCTAGCGGGGGGCTGTCCTACGAGCAGTACTTC. It specifies CASSRASGGLSYEQYF.

The V and J genes are TRBV10-2 and TRBJ1-1; possibly TRBD1 for D (6 bases). The CDR3 sequence is 15 residues long. Germline-derived CDR1 and CDR2 are WSHSY and SAAADI. The ends were cut back, 6 bases at V and 5 bases at J, with 19 bases in the middle. The CDR3 DNA reads TGCGCCAGCAGGGGGGGGGAACAGGGATCAACTGAAGCTTTCTTT. Its translation is CASRGGEQGSTEAFF.

The J gene is TRBJ2-5, the V gene TRBV9; D call uncertain. Looked up from germline, CDR1 is SGDLS and CDR2 is YYNGEE. The germline V and J ends were trimmed by 0 bases and 4 bases, with 7 bases remaining between them. The CDR3 runs to 13 residues. Here the CDR3 reads CASSVGPGETQYF. The DNA of the CDR3 is TGTGCCAGCAGCGTAGGGCCTGGAGAGACCCAGTACTTC. Variable domain in full (rest from reference TRBV9 and TRBJ2-5): DSGVTQTPKHLITATGQRVTLRCSPRSGDLSVYWYQQSLDQGLQFLIQYYNGEERAKGNILERFSAQQFPDLHSELNLSSLELGDSALYFCASSVGPGETQYFGPGTRLLVL.

V gene TRBV15 combines with J gene TRBJ2-2, with D possibly TRBD2 on 7 matching bases. V was cut by 0 bases and J by 3 bases, with 11 bases left in between. This CDR3 has 16 amino acids. Germline values: CDR1 LNHNV, CDR2 YYDKDF (reference sequence). The CDR3 is CATSRDAGADTGELFF. CDR3 coding DNA: TGTGCCACCAGCAGAGATGCGGGGGCCGACACCGGGGAGCTGTTTTTT.

The V call is TRBV6-5, the J call TRBJ2-1; 13 positions match TRBD2. Germline V gives CDR1 MNHEY, CDR2 SVGAGI. Trimming removed 5 bases from V and 4 bases from J; junction bases left unmatched: 2. The CDR3 contains 15 residues. Here the CDR3 DNA reads TGTGCCAGCAGTCGGACTAGCGGGAGATACAATGAGCAGTTCTTC. Residues: CASSRTSGRYNEQFF.

The chain is built from TRBV11-2 and TRBJ2-7; D not certain. The germline V and J ends were trimmed by 3 bases and 3 bases, with 6 bases remaining between them. CDR3 length: 12 residues. From germline, CDR1 is SGHAT and CDR2 FQNNGV. The DNA of the CDR3 is TGTGCCAGCAGCTTGCACAGCTACGAGCAGTACTTC. Translation: CASSLHSYEQYF.

The chain carries TRBV10-1 and TRBJ2-7; perhaps TRBD1 as D (5 bases). Trimming removed 8 bases from V and 1 base from J, with 12 bases in between. Per germline, CDR1 WNHNN and CDR2 SYGVQD (reference sequence). This CDR3 contains 13 residues. CDR3 region: CASLGQGSYEQYF. In DNA form, the CDR3 reads TGCGCCAGCCTGGGGCAGGGATCCTACGAGCAGTACTTC.

The rearrangement links TRBV5-1 to TRBJ2-5; 8 nucleotides match TRBD2. CDR1 is SGHRS and CDR2 is YFSETQ in the germline V gene. This CDR3 contains 15 residues. V lost 0 bases to trimming and J lost 5 bases; unmatched junction nucleotides: 6. CDR3 sequence reads: CASSLAGTREETQYF. The CDR3, as DNA: TGCGCCAGCAGCTTGGCCGGGACTAGGGAGGAGACCCAGTACTTC.

The V gene is TRBV19, the J gene TRBJ1-4, with TRBD1 as a possible D gene (5 bases). Germline V gene data show CDR1 as LNHDA and CDR2 as SQIVND (reference sequence). Trimming stripped 7 bases from V and 11 bases from J, with 23 bases between. The CDR3 is 15 residues long. The CDR3 nucleotides read TGTGCCAGTATCACCGGGGCCGGGGGAGTCGGGAAACTGTTTTTT. Protein: CASITGAGGVGKLFF.

This sequence joins TRBV19 and TRBJ2-2; the D gene is possibly TRBD1 (8 bases). CDR1 and CDR2 (germline): LNHDA, SQIVND (reference sequence). The ends were cut back, 4 bases at V and 5 bases at J, with 14 bases in the middle. This CDR3 has 15 residues. CDR3 loop: CASSRQGRGTGELFF. The CDR3 coding sequence is TGTGCCAGTAGTAGACAGGGGCGGGGGACCGGGGAGCTGTTTTTT.

V gene TRBV30 combines with J gene TRBJ2-7, with D possibly being TRBD1 (6 bases). The CDR3 covers 14 residues. Deletions cut 1 base from V and 0 bases from J, with 10 bases between. Looked up from germline, CDR1 is GTSNPN and CDR2 is SVGIG (reference sequence). As DNA, the CDR3 is TGTGCCTGGAGTGGGACAGAAAGCTCCTACGAGCAGTACTTC. Amino acids: CAWSGTESSYEQYF.

The chain combines TRBV27 with TRBJ2-2; no reliable D call. CDR1 and CDR2 from the germline V gene are MNHEY and SMNVEV (reference sequence). V dropped 5 bases and J dropped 5 bases, with 6 bases sitting between them. The CDR3 is made up of 12 amino acids. The CDR3 loop is CASSPLTGELFF. The CDR3 DNA sequence: TGTGCCAGCAGTCCCTTAACCGGGGAGCTGTTTTTT.

The chain is built from TRBV5-4 and TRBJ1-2, with D uncertain. The length of the CDR3 is 13 residues. Germline V gives CDR1 SGHNT, CDR2 YYREEE (reference sequence). Trimming took off 1 base at V and 0 bases at J, with 4 bases between the two ends. Here the CDR3 reads CASSLLPNYGYTF. The CDR3 coding sequence is TGTGCCAGCAGCTTGCTCCCTAACTATGGCTACACCTTC. Full variable domain (remainder filled in from reference TRBV5-4 and TRBJ1-2): ETGVTQSPTHLIKTRGQQVTLRCSSQSGHNTVSWYQQALGQGPQFIFQYYREEENGRGNFPPRFSGLQFPNYSSELNVNALELDDSALYLCASSLLPNYGYTFGSGTRLTVV.

The gene calls are TRBV7-2 and TRBJ2-1; TRBD2 aligns across 7 bases. The germline V gene has CDR1 SGHTA and CDR2 FQGNSA. This CDR3 has 14 residues. The V segment lost 5 bases and the J segment 6 bases; nucleotides outside the gene matches: 7. The CDR3 region has the DNA TGTGCCAGCAGCCCCCTTGGCGGGGGCAATGAGCAGTTCTTC. It translates to CASSPLGGGNEQFF.